This T cell receptor beta chain is drawn from a study of OX40 agonist ivuxolimab in advanced cancers. Data came from immunoSEQ multiplex PCR; TCRdb stores just in-frame clones and leaves some out. In the table there are some 74,000 clones, roughly 88% of which are singletons. This clone was found a few times. The CDR3 is made up of 15 amino acids. Per the germline V gene, CDR1 is MDHEN and CDR2 is SYDVKM. V shed 4 bases and J 4 bases; nucleotides not matched to a gene: 6. The J gene is TRBJ1-2, the V gene TRBV28, with TRBD1 matching over 10 bases. The sample here was CD4+ or CD8+ T cells sorted from blood, taken in a trial of the OX40 agonist ivuxolimab. The source is an adult with an advanced solid tumor such as melanoma, head and neck, liver or kidney cancer. The CDR3 DNA reads TGTGCCAGCAGTTCCTCGACAGGGGGCAGCTATGGCTACACCTTC. This sequence encodes CASSSSTGGSYGYTF.